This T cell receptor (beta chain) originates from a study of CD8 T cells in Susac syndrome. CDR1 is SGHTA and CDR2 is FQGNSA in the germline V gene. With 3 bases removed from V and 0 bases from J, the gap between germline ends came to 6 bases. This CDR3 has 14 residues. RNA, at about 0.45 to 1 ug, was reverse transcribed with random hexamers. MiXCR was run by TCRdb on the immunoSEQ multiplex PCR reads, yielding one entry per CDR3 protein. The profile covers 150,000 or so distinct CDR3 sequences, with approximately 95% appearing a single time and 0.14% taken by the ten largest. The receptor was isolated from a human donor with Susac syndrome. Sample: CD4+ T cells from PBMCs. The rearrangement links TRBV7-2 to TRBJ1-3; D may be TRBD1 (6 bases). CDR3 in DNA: TGTGCCAGCAGCTTGACAGGCTCTGGAAACACCATATATTTT. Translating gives CASSLTGSGNTIYF. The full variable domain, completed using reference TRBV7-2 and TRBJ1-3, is GAGVSQSPSNKVTEKGKDVELRCDPISGHTALYWYRQSLGQGLEFLIYFQGNSAPDKSGLPSDRFSAERTGGSVSTLTIQRTQQEDSAVYLCASSLTGSGNTIYFGEGSWLTVV.